This T cell receptor (beta chain) was sequenced during a study of cytomegalovirus exposure and HLA in healthy donors. Across the whole study: Earlier, about 180 million T cells were analyzed, and some 120 million unique TCR beta sequences were found among them. HLA-typed donors contributed 80 million to 85 million unique TCRs, which were held in an early data release. Study findings and constraints: It was likely that a cluster of highly shared sequence variants was a sequencing artifact. It emerged from a later analysis that several of the most significant clusters appeared to be linked to common viral pathogens.

PCR employed 60 Vbeta and 13 Jbeta primers. Profiled with immunoSEQ multiplex PCR; TCRdb holds only in-frame clones, not every one. The sample has 170,000 or so clones, more than 80% seen once; the top ten hold 0.6% to 0.7%. As for this clone: Its antigen is unidentified.

The germline V and J ends were trimmed by 1 base and 8 bases, with 16 bases remaining between them. Germline V lookup: CDR1 SGDLS, CDR2 YYNGEE. This CDR3 spans 15 amino acids. The TCR comes from a boy aged 5-17 years in good health and CMV-seronegative. The chain uses TRBV9 and TRBJ2-1; weak D call: TRBD2 (6 bases). Sample: PBMCs. The CDR3 spells CASSVSGTPPDEQFF. The CDR3 nucleotides are TGTGCCAGCAGCGTATCCGGGACTCCGCCCGATGAGCAGTTCTTC.